Shown below are 10 T cell receptor beta chains from a single sample sequenced in a study of vaccination and CD4 T cells after COVID-19. Cultured CD4+ T cell DNA underwent sequencing with the Oncomine TCR Beta short-read assay. MiXCR, run by TCRdb on the PCR reads, gives a single entry per CDR3 protein. Here the sample spans approximately 22,000 distinct CDR3 sequences, 50% to 70% being singletons. The antigens of these receptors remain unknown. Indicated treatment: 10-day PBMC culture with coronavirus spike peptide pools or control peptides (ViraFEST assay). This specimen consisted of CD4+ T cells from blood, cultured in vitro, obtained after SARS-CoV-2 vaccination. The receptors stem from a human donor who received a COVID-19 vaccine.

This clonotype was seen a few times. The rearrangement links TRBV20-1 to TRBJ2-1, with D perhaps TRBD1 (6 bases). V was clipped by 4 bases and J by 0 bases, with 10 bases between them. The length of the CDR3 is 14 residues. Germline V gene sequence: CDR1 DFQATT, CDR2 SNEGSKA (reference sequence). In nucleotides, the CDR3 is TGCAGTGCTAACAGGGCCAGCTCCTACAATGAGCAGTTCTTC. Translated, it gives CSANRASSYNEQFF.

The chain uses TRBV11-2 and TRBJ1-2; D is ambiguous. V shed 2 bases and J shed 5 bases, with 9 bases lying between them. Germline V gene sequence: CDR1 SGHAT, CDR2 FQNNGV. The CDR3 totals 13 residues. CDR3 sequence (DNA): TGTGCCAGCAGCTTACAGGTGGGGTATGGCTACACCTTC. Translated, it gives CASSLQVGYGYTF.

V usage is TRBV6-1 and J usage is TRBJ2-3; TRBD2 matches at 8 bases. In germline, CDR1 is MNHNS, CDR2 SASEGT. J was trimmed by 5 bases and V by 6 bases; bases with no gene match: 10. The CDR3 contains 15 residues. CDR3 nucleotides: TGTGCCAGCAGCCCTCGGGGGGGGCGGGGAGATACGCAGTATTTT. Translating it yields CASSPRGGRGDTQYF.

This clonotype was observed a few times. The rearrangement uses TRBV7-2 and TRBJ1-2, with D unclear. Germline-derived CDR1 and CDR2 are SGHTA and FQGNSA. The CDR3 runs to 15 residues. The germline V and J ends were trimmed by 0 bases and 2 bases, with 10 bases remaining between them. Written as DNA, the CDR3 is TGTGCCAGCAGCTTAGCGCCGGGGTCGAACTATGGCTACACCTTC. Protein: CASSLAPGSNYGYTF.

The rearrangement links TRBV21-1 to TRBJ2-7; the listed D gene, TRBD1, was not tested against the DNA. TRBV21-1 is a pseudogene locus. This CDR3 region has 16 residues. This CDR3 reads CASSKALRTDSYEQYF. The CDR3 DNA is TGTGCCAGCAGCAAAGCGCTCCGGACAGACTCCTACGAGCAGTACTTC.

This clonotype was counted only a few times. The gene calls are TRBV6-1 and TRBJ2-3; perhaps TRBD1 as D (6 bases). V lost 7 bases to trimming and J lost 2 bases, with 13 bases between them. The CDR3 extends over 14 amino acids. Germline lookup yields CDR1 MNHNS and CDR2 SASEGT. In DNA, the CDR3 is TGTGCCAGCATCGCGTCAGGGGACACAGATACGCAGTATTTT. Its protein product is CASIASGDTDTQYF.

The V gene is TRBV9, the J gene TRBJ1-4; D is undetermined. Germline CDR1 is SGDLS and CDR2 is YYNGEE. V was trimmed by 0 bases and J by 2 bases, leaving 8 bases between them. This CDR3 is built from 15 residues. The DNA of the CDR3 is TGTGCCAGCAGCGTAGCTGGAGGTACTAATGAAAAACTGTTTTTT. Amino acids: CASSVAGGTNEKLFF. Supplemented by reference TRBV9 and TRBJ1-4, the full variable domain reads DSGVTQTPKHLITATGQRVTLRCSPRSGDLSVYWYQQSLDQGLQFLIQYYNGEERAKGNILERFSAQQFPDLHSELNLSSLELGDSALYFCASSVAGGTNEKLFFGSGTQLSVL.

J is TRBJ1-1 and V is TRBV7-9, with D unclear. With 9 bases removed from V and 7 bases from J, the gap between germline ends came to 15 bases. Germline assignment: CDR1 SEHNR and CDR2 FQNEAQ (reference sequence). The CDR3 totals 12 residues. CDR3 amino acids: CASYRTGSEAFF. In DNA, the CDR3 is TGTGCCAGTTATAGGACGGGCAGTGAAGCTTTCTTT.

The V gene is TRBV7-8, the J gene TRBJ1-6; TRBD1 matches at 8 bases. From germline, CDR1 is SGHVS and CDR2 FQNEAQ. The V and J ends lost 2 bases and 10 bases, in that order; junction bases with no gene match: 7. CDR3 length: 15 residues. The CDR3 coding sequence is TGTGCCAGCAGCTTACTACCTACAGGGGGATCACCCCTCCACTTT. Its protein product is CASSLLPTGGSPLHF.

The chain joins TRBV6-2 or TRBV6-3 to TRBJ1-2; 7 bases map to TRBD1. From germline, CDR1 is MNHEY and CDR2 SVGEGT. V gave up 7 bases and J gave up 4 bases; unmatched junction bases: 6. The CDR3 extends over 13 amino acids. CDR3 in amino acids: CASIHRDSYGYTF. CDR3 DNA: TGTGCCAGCATCCATCGGGACAGCTATGGCTACACCTTC.